The clone carrying this TCR beta chain was counted many times. Its cognate antigen is unknown. TCRdb passed the reads through MiXCR, listing each CDR3 protein once. The sample shows 200,000 to 250,000 distinct CDR3 sequences, under 8.5% of them seen only once. The sample comes from a study of T cell repertoires in cytomegalovirus infection. Study conclusions and caveats: Of the TCR beta families, the public ones yielded a cumulative frequency that identified carriers of CMV plus the relevant HLA.

Deletions cut 1 base from V and 0 bases from J, with 2 bases between. The CDR3 totals 12 residues. Germline-derived CDR1 and CDR2 are SQVTM and ANQGSEA. This receptor was obtained from a human donor in good health (CMV status not recorded). Some clones in this sample may be carry-over from other donors' samples. J is TRBJ2-3 and V is TRBV29-1; D ambiguous. Sequencing was done on a sample of PBMCs. The CDR3 DNA follows: TGCAGCGTTGAAGCTAGCACAGATACGCAGTATTTT. Residues: CSVEASTDTQYF.